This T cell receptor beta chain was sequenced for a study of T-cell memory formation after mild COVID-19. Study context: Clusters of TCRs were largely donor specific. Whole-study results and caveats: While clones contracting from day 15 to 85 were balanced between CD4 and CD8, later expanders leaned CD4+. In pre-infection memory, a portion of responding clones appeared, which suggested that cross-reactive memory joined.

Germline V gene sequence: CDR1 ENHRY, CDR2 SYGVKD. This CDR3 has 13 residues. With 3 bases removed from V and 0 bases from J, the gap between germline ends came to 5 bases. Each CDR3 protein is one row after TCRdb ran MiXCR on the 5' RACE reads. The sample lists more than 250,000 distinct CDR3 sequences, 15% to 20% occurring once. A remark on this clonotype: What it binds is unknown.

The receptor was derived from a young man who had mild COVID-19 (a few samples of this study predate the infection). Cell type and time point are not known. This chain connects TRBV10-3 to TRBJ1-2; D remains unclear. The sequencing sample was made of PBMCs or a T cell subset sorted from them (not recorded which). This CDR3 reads CAISDGPNYGYTF. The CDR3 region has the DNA TGTGCCATCAGTGACGGTCCTAACTATGGCTACACCTTC.